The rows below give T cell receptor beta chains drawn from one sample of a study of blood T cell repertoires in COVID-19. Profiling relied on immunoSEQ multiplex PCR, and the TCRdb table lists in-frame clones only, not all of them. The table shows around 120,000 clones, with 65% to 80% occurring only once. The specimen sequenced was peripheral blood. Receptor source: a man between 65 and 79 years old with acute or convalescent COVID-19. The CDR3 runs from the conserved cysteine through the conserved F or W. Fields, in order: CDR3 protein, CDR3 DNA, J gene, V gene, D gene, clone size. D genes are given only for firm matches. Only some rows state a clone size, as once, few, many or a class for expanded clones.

CAWSGRTGWSSGANVLTF,TGTGCCTGGAGTGGAAGGACAGGGTGGAGCTCTGGGGCCAACGTCCTGACTTTC,TRBJ2-6,TRBV30,TRBD1,few
CASSVPGTGFYNEQFF,TGTGCCAGCAGCGTCCCCGGGACAGGGTTTTACAATGAGCAGTTCTTC,TRBJ2-1,TRBV9,TRBD1,once
CASSAPRGGGRTDTQYF,TGTGCCAGCAGCGCGCCCCGGGGCGGGGGTCGCACAGATACGCAGTATTTT,TRBJ2-3,TRBV9,TRBD2,-
CASSPKDRVGTEAFF,TGTGCCAGCAGCCCTAAAGACAGGGTGGGGACTGAAGCTTTCTTT,TRBJ1-1,TRBV7-9,TRBD1,-
CASSVDPAGNTGELFF,TGTGCCAGCAGCGTAGATCCAGCGGGTAACACCGGGGAGCTGTTTTTT,TRBJ2-2,TRBV9,-,-
CASSLGTGGFNEQFF,TGTGCCAGCAGCTTAGGGACAGGGGGCTTCAATGAGCAGTTCTTC,TRBJ2-1,TRBV7-9,TRBD1,-
CASSQGTGQPQHF,TGTGCCAGCAGTCAGGGTACCGGCCAGCCCCAGCATTTT,TRBJ1-5,TRBV2,-,few
CASSQDDRGPNTEAFF,TGCGCCAGCAGCCAGGATGACAGGGGGCCGAACACTGAAGCTTTCTTT,TRBJ1-1,TRBV4-1,TRBD1,-
CASSEGAKEKLFF,TGTGCCAGTAGTGAGGGGGCCAAAGAAAAACTGTTTTTT,TRBJ1-4,TRBV19,TRBD1,once
CASITVGNYGYTF,TGTGCCAGCATTACTGTCGGTAACTATGGCTACACCTTC,TRBJ1-2,TRBV28,-,-
CASSPDRGRGFYGYTF,TGCGCCAGCAGCCCGGACAGGGGGCGAGGATTCTATGGCTACACCTTC,TRBJ1-2,TRBV4-1,TRBD1,-
CASSPLRGNTEAFF,TGTGCCAGCAGCCCCCTGCGGGGGAACACTGAAGCTTTCTTT,TRBJ1-1,TRBV4-2,-,-
CASSQDPGGFGSPLHF,TGTGCCAGCAGCCAAGATCCGGGGGGGTTCGGGTCACCCCTCCACTTT,TRBJ1-6,TRBV4-2,-,many
CASSSRVSYGYTF,TGTGCCAGCAGCTCTCGGGTCTCCTATGGCTACACCTTC,TRBJ1-2,TRBV13,-,-
CASSLRSHSGNTIYF,TGTGCCAGCAGCCTCAGGTCACACTCTGGAAACACCATATATTTT,TRBJ1-3,TRBV7-6,-,-
CASSSPWASGSSYNEQFF,TGTGCCAGCAGTTCCCCGTGGGCTAGCGGGAGTTCTTACAATGAGCAGTTCTTC,TRBJ2-1,TRBV27,TRBD2,-
CASSTSGGRGMQETQYF,TGTGCCAGCAGCACTAGCGGGGGCCGAGGGATGCAAGAGACCCAGTACTTC,TRBJ2-5,TRBV7-2,TRBD2,once
CATSEGDRGQRQFF,TGTGCCACCAGTGAAGGGGACAGGGGGCAACGGCAGTTCTTC,TRBJ2-1,TRBV24-1,TRBD1,-
CASSPQAGAAGELFF,TGTGCCAGCAGCCCGCAAGCGGGAGCAGCCGGGGAGCTGTTTTTT,TRBJ2-2,TRBV5-4,TRBD2,-
CASSWGLAGGNEQFF,TGCGCCAGCAGCTGGGGACTAGCGGGAGGGAATGAGCAGTTCTTC,TRBJ2-1,TRBV5-1,TRBD2,-
CASSYFSGGTYEQYF,TGTGCCAGCAGTTACTTCTCAGGGGGAACCTACGAGCAGTACTTC,TRBJ2-7,TRBV6-5,TRBD1,-
CASSPIAFPVSSYNSPLHF,TGTGCCAGCAGTCCCATCGCCTTCCCTGTGAGCTCCTATAATTCACCCCTCCACTTT,TRBJ1-6,TRBV27,-,-
CASSVATFDSSYNEQFF,TGTGCCAGCAGCGTAGCTACGTTCGACAGTTCCTACAATGAGCAGTTCTTC,TRBJ2-1,TRBV9,-,-
CASSLGRGVPNYGYTF,TGTGCCAGCAGTTTAGGCAGGGGGGTGCCTAACTATGGCTACACCTTC,TRBJ1-2,TRBV27,TRBD1,-
CASSHPGERTYTGELFF,TGCGCCAGCAGCCACCCCGGGGAGCGGACCTACACCGGGGAGCTGTTTTTT,TRBJ2-2,TRBV4-1,-,-
CASNSGGQTQYF,TGTGCCAGTAACTCAGGGGGGCAGACCCAGTACTTC,TRBJ2-5,TRBV19,-,-
CASMRAKGYEQYF,TGTGCCAGCATGCGGGCTAAGGGCTACGAGCAGTACTTC,TRBJ2-7,TRBV12-3/TRBV12-4,-,-
CASSWDRGGEQYF,TGTGCCAGCAGCTGGGACAGGGGAGGCGAGCAGTACTTC,TRBJ2-7,TRBV7-9,TRBD1,-
CASSGTGNQPQHF,TGTGCCAGCAGTGGGACAGGGAACCAGCCCCAGCATTTT,TRBJ1-5,TRBV2,TRBD1,-
CASSAPGYVGSPLHF,TGTGCCAGCAGCGCGCCAGGGTACGTCGGTTCACCCCTCCACTTT,TRBJ1-6,TRBV7-9,-,few
CSASSTSGSRGEQYF,TGCAGTGCTAGTAGTACTAGCGGGAGTAGGGGCGAGCAGTACTTC,TRBJ2-7,TRBV20-1,TRBD2,few
CASSLGPVNQPQHF,TGCGCCAGCAGCTTGGGGCCAGTCAATCAGCCCCAGCATTTT,TRBJ1-5,TRBV5-1,-,-
CATSRDRAVGETQYF,TGTGCCACCAGCAGAGACAGGGCCGTGGGGGAGACCCAGTACTTC,TRBJ2-5,TRBV15,-,few
CASSGPLQETQYF,TGCGCCAGCAGCGGGCCCCTACAAGAGACCCAGTACTTC,TRBJ2-5,TRBV5-1,-,once
CAISESTSGASTQYF,TGTGCCATCAGTGAGAGTACTAGCGGGGCGAGTACGCAGTATTTT,TRBJ2-3,TRBV10-3,TRBD2,-
CASSPGGAPDTQYF,TGTGCCAGCAGCCCCGGAGGGGCCCCAGATACGCAGTATTTT,TRBJ2-3,TRBV7-3,-,-
CASWEGRGTEAFF,TGTGCCAGCTGGGAGGGAAGGGGCACTGAAGCTTTCTTT,TRBJ1-1,TRBV2,-,-
CATQAPGSTDTQYF,TGTGCCACCCAGGCCCCAGGGAGCACAGATACGCAGTATTTT,TRBJ2-3,TRBV15,-,once
CASSPRDRLYEQYF,TGTGCCAGCAGCCCCCGGGACAGGCTCTACGAGCAGTACTTC,TRBJ2-7,TRBV3-1/TRBV3-2,TRBD1,-
CASSPPTGNEKLFF,TGTGCCAGCAGTCCGCCCACGGGAAATGAAAAACTGTTTTTT,TRBJ1-4,TRBV5-8,-,-
CASSVGPQGADVEQFF,TGTGCCAGCAGCGTAGGACCCCAGGGGGCGGACGTTGAGCAGTTCTTC,TRBJ2-1,TRBV9,TRBD1,-
CASSLLDWEHEQYF,TGTGCCAGCAGTCTCCTGGACTGGGAGCACGAGCAGTACTTC,TRBJ2-7,TRBV28,-,once
CASSQERDYYNEQFF,TGTGCCAGCAGCCAAGAGAGAGATTACTACAATGAGCAGTTCTTC,TRBJ2-1,TRBV4-2,-,-
CASSQGIQGKETQYF,TGTGCCAGCAGCCAAGGCATTCAGGGGAAGGAGACCCAGTACTTC,TRBJ2-5,TRBV3-1/TRBV3-2,-,-
CASRPSGTDTQYF,TGTGCCAGCAGACCGAGCGGCACAGATACGCAGTATTTT,TRBJ2-3,TRBV11-3,-,-
CASSPASFYEQYF,TGTGCCAGCTCACCGGCCTCCTTCTACGAGCAGTACTTC,TRBJ2-7,TRBV18,-,-
CASSTGYAQPQHF,TGTGCCAGCAGTACAGGGTACGCTCAGCCCCAGCATTTT,TRBJ1-5,TRBV2,-,-
CASSFTTGYLGQPQHF,TGTGCCAGCAGCTTTACAACAGGGTACCTAGGTCAGCCCCAGCATTTT,TRBJ1-5,TRBV5-6,-,few
CASSQDDGDFYGYTF,TGTGCCAGCAGCCAAGATGATGGGGACTTCTATGGCTACACCTTC,TRBJ1-2,TRBV4-2,-,-